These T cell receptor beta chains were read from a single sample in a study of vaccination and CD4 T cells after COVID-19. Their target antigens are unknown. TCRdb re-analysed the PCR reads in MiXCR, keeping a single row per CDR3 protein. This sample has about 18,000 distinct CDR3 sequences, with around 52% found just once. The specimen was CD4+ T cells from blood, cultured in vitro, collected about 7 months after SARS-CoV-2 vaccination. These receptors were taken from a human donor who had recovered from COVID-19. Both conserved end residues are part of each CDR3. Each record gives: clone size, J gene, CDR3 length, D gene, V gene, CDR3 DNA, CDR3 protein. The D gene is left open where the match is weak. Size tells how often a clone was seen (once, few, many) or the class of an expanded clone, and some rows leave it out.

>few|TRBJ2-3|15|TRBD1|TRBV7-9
TGTGCCAGCAGCTTAGGACAGGGTAGGGCAGATACGCAGTATTTT
CASSLGQGRADTQYF
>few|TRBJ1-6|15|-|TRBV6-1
TGTGCCAGCAGAACGGGACTTTTGTCTAATTCACCCCTCCACTTT
CASRTGLLSNSPLHF
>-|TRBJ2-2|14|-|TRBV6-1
TGTGCCAGCAGGCCCGGGTATGGCACCGGGGAGCTGTTTTTT
CASRPGYGTGELFF
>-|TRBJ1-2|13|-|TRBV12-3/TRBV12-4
TGTGCCAGCAGCCCGACCGGCAACTATGGCTACACCTTC
CASSPTGNYGYTF
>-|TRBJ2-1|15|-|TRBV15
TGTGCCACCGGTACTCGGTGGGAAGGGGACAATGAGCAGTTCTTC
CATGTRWEGDNEQFF
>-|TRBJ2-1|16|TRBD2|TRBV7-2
TGTGCCAGCAGCGTTACTAGCGGGGGGGCTCAAAATGAGCAGTTCTTC
CASSVTSGGAQNEQFF
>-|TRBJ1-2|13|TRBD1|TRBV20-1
TGCAGTGCTTGGGACAGTCAAAACTATGGCTACACCTTC
CSAWDSQNYGYTF
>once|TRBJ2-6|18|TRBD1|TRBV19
TGTGCCAGCGAAACCCGAGGGGGCTGGAGCTCTGGGGCCAACGTCCTGACTTTC
CASETRGGWSSGANVLTF
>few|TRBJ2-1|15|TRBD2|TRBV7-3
TGTGCCAGCAGCTTAGATCTAGCGGGATACAATGAGCAGTTCTTC
CASSLDLAGYNEQFF
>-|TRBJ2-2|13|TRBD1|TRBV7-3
TGTGCCAGCAGTTCAGGGGGCTTCGGGGAGCTGTTTTTT
CASSSGGFGELFF
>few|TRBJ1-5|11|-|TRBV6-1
TGTGCCAGCAGTGAGTCATGGCCCCAGCATTTT
CASSESWPQHF
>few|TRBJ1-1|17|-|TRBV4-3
TGCGCCAGCAGCCAAGATCTCGGTGGATTTTTAAACACTGAAGCTTTCTTT
CASSQDLGGFLNTEAFF
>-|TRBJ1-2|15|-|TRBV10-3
TGTGCCATCAGTGAGCCCGGACAGAACAACTATGGCTACACCTTC
CAISEPGQNNYGYTF
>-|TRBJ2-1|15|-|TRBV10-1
TGCGCCACCGAGAGTTATACTAGCTCCTACAATGAGCAGTTCTTC
CATESYTSSYNEQFF
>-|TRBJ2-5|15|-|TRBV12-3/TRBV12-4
TGTGCCAGCAGTCGCGAACTAGGGGCTGGCGAGACCCAGTACTTC
CASSRELGAGETQYF
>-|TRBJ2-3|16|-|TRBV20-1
TGCAGTGCTAGAGATGTCGTCGCCCCTAGCACAGATACGCAGTATTTT
CSARDVVAPSTDTQYF
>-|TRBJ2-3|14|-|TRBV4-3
TGCGCCAGCAGCCCGTTGCAGGGTTGGGATACGCAGTATTTT
CASSPLQGWDTQYF
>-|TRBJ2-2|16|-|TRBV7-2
TGTGCCAGCAGCTCATTCCCTCGGGGGGCGGCCGGGGAGCTGTTTTTT
CASSSFPRGAAGELFF
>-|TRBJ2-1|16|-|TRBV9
TGTGCCAGCAGCGTTCGCGGTATCGAGCTCCACAATGAGCAGTTCTTC
CASSVRGIELHNEQFF
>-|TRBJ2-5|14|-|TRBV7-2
TGTGCCAGCAGCTTGACCCCCTACGGGGAGACCCAGTACTTC
CASSLTPYGETQYF
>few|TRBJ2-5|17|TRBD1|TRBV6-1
TGTGCCAGCAGTGTACGACAGGGGACCACCAACCAAGAGACCCAGTACTTC
CASSVRQGTTNQETQYF
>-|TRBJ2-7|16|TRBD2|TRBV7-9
TGTGCCAGCAGCGCACTTCTAGCGGGAGGTTCCTACGAGCAGTACTTC
CASSALLAGGSYEQYF
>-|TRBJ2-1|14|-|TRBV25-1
TGTGCCAGCAGTGAGATCGCGGGCTTTAATGAGCAGTTCTTC
CASSEIAGFNEQFF
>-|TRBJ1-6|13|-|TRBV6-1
TGTGCCAGCAGACAGCCAAATAATTCACCCCTCCACTTT
CASRQPNNSPLHF
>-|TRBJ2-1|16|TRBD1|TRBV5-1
TGCGCCAGCAGCTTGGAGGGACAGGGGCCCTACAATGAGCAGTTCTTC
CASSLEGQGPYNEQFF
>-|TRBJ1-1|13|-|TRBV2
TGTGCCAGCTATTTCATGCTGAACACTGAAGCTTTCTTT
CASYFMLNTEAFF
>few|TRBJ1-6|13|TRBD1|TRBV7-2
TGTGCAGATTCCGGGACAGGGGGTTCACCCCTCCACTTT
CADSGTGGSPLHF
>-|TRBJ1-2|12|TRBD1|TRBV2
TGTGCCAGCAGGGGGACAGGGGTAGGCTACACCTTC
CASRGTGVGYTF
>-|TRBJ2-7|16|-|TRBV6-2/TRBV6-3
TGTGCCAGCAGTTACGCCGGAGAACCGGGTCTCTACGAGCAGTACTTC
CASSYAGEPGLYEQYF
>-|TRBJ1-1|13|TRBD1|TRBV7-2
TGTGCCAGCAGCGATACAGGGGAGACTGAAGCTTTCTTT
CASSDTGETEAFF